This entry lists 18 T cell receptor beta chains sequenced from one sample in a study of blood T cells in healthy people across ages (dated by TCRdb to between 2015 and 2017). The library was prepared using 5' RACE. Reads for this sample came from an Illumina HiSeq 2500. A second PCR of roughly 7 to 11 cycles was performed with a sample-barcoded 5' primer and a J-beta primer mix. In TCRdb, the public reads were trimmed at Q25 with fastp and aligned with MiXCR, with productive beta chains retained. Here each entry gathers all rows of one CDR3 protein and keeps the most common genes and DNA. The sample records over 500,000 distinct CDR3 sequences, about 27% of which are singletons. 3% to 4% of the sample is held by the ten biggest clonotypes. These data also featured in a second study, about T cells of mothers and their children.

The sequenced sample was blood. The receptors here all came from a boy between 2 and 10 years old in good health.

The CDR3: CASSPSAGHWTGELFF. The CDR3, as DNA: TGTGCCAGCAGCCCCTCGGCGGGCCATTGGACCGGGGAGCTGTTTTTT. This rearrangement joins TRBV6-4 to TRBJ2-2; D is perhaps TRBD2 (5 bases). The CDR3 has 16 amino acids. V was clipped by 6 bases and J by 5 bases, with 19 bases between them. Germline lookup yields CDR1 MRHNA and CDR2 SNTAGT.

This chain links TRBV29-1 with TRBJ2-5; D is unresolved. V was shortened by 3 bases and J by 1 base, with 9 bases between the two germline ends. The CDR3 runs 13 residues. From germline, CDR1 is SQVTM and CDR2 ANQGSEA. Written as DNA, the CDR3 is TGCAGCGTTGACCCCCGAACCCAAGAGACCCAGTACTTC. As protein: CSVDPRTQETQYF.

Of note for this clonotype: The junction departs from germline at one end; a sequencing error may be responsible. The CDR3 nucleotides are TGCACCGGAAGGGGGTCGAGCACTGAAGCTCTCTTT. This sequence encodes CTGRGSSTEALF. The V gene is TRBV29-1, the J gene TRBJ1-1; the D gene is possibly TRBD1 (6 bases). CDR3 length equals 12 residues. Germline V lookup: CDR1 SQVTM, CDR2 ANQGSEA.

This clonotype has only a few counts. The genes are TRBV10-3 and TRBJ2-3, with D maybe TRBD1 (6 bases). Deletions cut 6 bases from V and 3 bases from J, with 7 bases between. This CDR3 spans 12 amino acids. The germline gives CDR1 ENHRY, CDR2 SYGVKD. CDR3 sequence reads: CAIRDRTDTQYF. The CDR3 nucleotides are TGTGCCATCAGGGACAGAACAGATACGCAGTATTTT.

This clonotype was seen more than once but under ten times. J is TRBJ2-3 and V is TRBV6-6, with 11 nucleotides matching TRBD2. With 6 bases clipped from V and 6 bases from J, the junction kept 5 bases outside the gene matches. This CDR3 contains 14 residues. CDR1 is MNHNY and CDR2 is SVGAGI in the germline V gene (reference sequence). The CDR3 loop is CASSASGGRDTQYF. CDR3 DNA: TGTGCCAGCAGCGCTAGCGGGGGGAGGGATACGCAGTATTTT.

The chain recombines TRBV15 with TRBJ2-7; 8 bases line up with TRBD1. The CDR3 is 13 amino acids. The ends lost 3 bases at V and 4 bases at J; junction bases unmatched: 2. Per the germline V gene, CDR1 is LNHNV and CDR2 is YYDKDF (reference sequence). The DNA for the CDR3 is TGTGCCACCAGCAGGGACAGGGAGTACGAGCAGTACTTC. Its translation: CATSRDREYEQYF. Combining the CDR3 with reference TRBV15 and TRBJ2-7 gives the whole variable domain DAMVIQNPRYQVTQFGKPVTLSCSQTLNHNVMYWYQQKSSQAPKLLFHYYDKDFNNEADTPDNFQSRRPNTSFCFLDIRSPGLGDTAMYLCATSRDREYEQYFGPGTRLTVT.

The chain links TRBV20-1 to TRBJ2-1; D remains ambiguous. Germline values: CDR1 DFQATT, CDR2 SNEGSKA (reference sequence). Trimming removed 3 bases at V and 6 bases at J, with 6 bases between. The length of the CDR3 is 11 residues. In nucleotides, the CDR3 is TGCAGTGCTAGCTTGGTCAATGAGCAGTTCTTC. It codes for CSASLVNEQFF.

This chain links TRBV7-3 with TRBJ2-1; 8 bases are a match to TRBD2. V shed 5 bases and J 5 bases; nucleotides not matched to a gene: 2. The CDR3 runs 13 residues. Looked up from germline, CDR1 is SGHTA and CDR2 is FQGTGA. The CDR3 reads CASSTGLDNEQFF. CDR3 nucleotide sequence: TGTGCCAGCAGCACGGGACTAGACAATGAGCAGTTCTTC.

This clonotype appeared a few times. The chain joins TRBV2 to TRBJ2-2, with D perhaps TRBD2 (7 bases). V shed 0 bases and J shed 4 bases, with 12 bases lying between them. Germline CDR1 SNHLY, CDR2 FYNNEI. This CDR3 is built from 16 residues. CDR3 protein: CASSEAGGPSTGELFF. The CDR3 DNA reads as TGTGCCAGCAGTGAAGCGGGGGGGCCGTCCACCGGGGAGCTGTTTTTT.

The V gene is TRBV15, the J gene TRBJ1-2; possible D gene TRBD1, 6 bases. Trimming pared 8 bases from V and 4 bases from J, leaving 17 bases between. Germline V CDR1 and CDR2: LNHNV, YYDKDF (reference sequence). The CDR3 is 14 amino acids. CDR3 in amino acids: CATAMGTQPYGYTF. CDR3 sequence (DNA): TGTGCCACCGCAATGGGGACACAACCCTATGGCTACACCTTC.

V and J are TRBV4-3 and TRBJ2-7; D unclear. CDR1 is LGHNA and CDR2 is YSLEER in the germline V gene. The ends were cut back, 0 bases at V and 0 bases at J, with 9 bases in the middle. The CDR3 extends over 15 amino acids. The DNA for the CDR3 is TGCGCCAGCAGCCAAGATCAGGCGAGCTCCTACGAGCAGTACTTC. It encodes CASSQDQASSYEQYF.

This clonotype has a handful of counts. This chain joins TRBV20-1 and TRBJ2-7; 8 nucleotides match TRBD1. V lost 0 bases to trimming and J lost 0 bases; unmatched junction nucleotides: 4. The CDR3 spans 15 residues. The germline CDR1 and CDR2 sequences are DFQATT and SNEGSKA (reference sequence). The CDR3 region has the DNA TGCAGTGCTAGAGATCCAGGGGGCACCTCCTACGAGCAGTACTTC. It yields the protein CSARDPGGTSYEQYF.

This rearrangement joins TRBV12-3 or TRBV12-4 to TRBJ2-3; maybe TRBD2 (6 bases). Between the trimmed V and J ends, which lost 5 bases and 5 bases, there was a span of 17 bases. The CDR3 has 15 amino acids. The CDR3 loop reads CASSDSGGPRDTQYF. The CDR3 coding sequence is TGTGCCAGCAGTGATAGCGGAGGGCCCAGAGATACGCAGTATTTT.

This chain links TRBV4-1 with TRBJ1-1; TRBD1 is a possible D gene (5 bases). Germline V gene sequence: CDR1 MGHRA, CDR2 YSYEKL. This CDR3 region has 15 residues. Between the trimmed V and J ends, which lost 2 bases and 3 bases, there was a span of 13 bases. The CDR3 reads CASSQWGPRDTEAFF. CDR3 sequence (DNA): TGCGCCAGCAGCCAATGGGGACCAAGAGACACTGAAGCTTTCTTT.

This clonotype occurred many times. The CDR3 sequence is CASSSGLASTDTQYF. The CDR3 DNA follows: TGCGCCAGCAGCTCCGGACTAGCTAGCACAGATACGCAGTATTTT. The rearrangement uses TRBV5-1 and TRBJ2-3; 8 bases agree with TRBD2. J gave up 0 bases and V 3 bases, and 3 bases lay outside the gene matches. Germline values: CDR1 SGHRS, CDR2 YFSETQ. CDR3 length equals 15 residues. Full variable domain (rest looked up from reference TRBV5-1 and TRBJ2-3): KAGVTQTPRYLIKTRGQQVTLSCSPISGHRSVSWYQQTPGQGLQFLFEYFSETQRNKGNFPGRFSGRQFSNSRSEMNVSTLELGDSALYLCASSSGLASTDTQYFGPGTRLTVL.

The V gene is TRBV7-9, the J gene TRBJ2-4; D gene unclear. Deletions cut 5 bases from V and 4 bases from J, with 6 bases between. Germline assignment: CDR1 SEHNR and CDR2 FQNEAQ (reference sequence). The CDR3 is 12 residues long. The CDR3 DNA reads TGTGCCAGCAGCCCAAATAAAAACATTCAGTACTTC. Translating it yields CASSPNKNIQYF.

This clonotype occurred a few times. The chain is built from TRBV4-1 and TRBJ2-7; 11 bases align to TRBD2. The CDR3 has 16 residues. Germline trimming cut 0 bases from V and 3 bases from J; bases unmatched to any gene: 4. Looked up from germline, CDR1 is MGHRA and CDR2 is YSYEKL. CDR3 in DNA: TGCGCCAGCAGCCAAGAGCCGGGGACTAGCGGCTACGAGCAGTACTTC. Translated: CASSQEPGTSGYEQYF.

A note on this clonotype: The junction shows a germline mismatch at one end, possibly a read error. V usage is TRBV27 and J usage is TRBJ2-6; no reliable D call. CDR3 length: 17 residues. Germline V gene data show CDR1 as MNHEY and CDR2 as SMNVEV (reference sequence). In nucleotides, the CDR3 is TGTGCCAGCAGTTCATATCCCCCGGGCTCTCGGGCCAACGTCCTGACTTTC. It translates to CASSSYPPGSRANVLTF.